The 23 T cell receptor beta chains given below trace back to one sample, sequenced in a study of Tregs in tolerant kidney transplant recipients. Using immunoSEQ multiplex PCR, the repertoire was profiled, and TCRdb retains in-frame clones only, with some absent. The data show 46,000 or so clones, 91% seen once. The sequenced sample consisted of Tregs from blood. The receptors were sampled from a human donor in good health.

The chain couples TRBV5-4 to TRBJ1-2; D unresolved. The CDR3 has 14 amino acids. Germline V CDR1 and CDR2: SGHNT, YYREEE (reference sequence). Between the trimmed V and J ends, which lost 0 bases and 2 bases, there was a span of 8 bases. The CDR3 DNA reads as TGTGCCAGCAGCTTGGAGGTCGTCAACTATGGCTACACCTTC. Amino acid sequence: CASSLEVVNYGYTF.

This chain connects TRBV19 to TRBJ1-5; D remains ambiguous. V lost 8 bases, J lost 5 bases, and 16 bases lay in between. Germline V CDR1 and CDR2: LNHDA, SQIVND (reference sequence). The CDR3 is 14 amino acids. CDR3 sequence reads: CASGVFMGHQPQHF. The DNA of the CDR3 is TGTGCCAGTGGAGTCTTCATGGGCCATCAGCCCCAGCATTTT.

This rearrangement joins TRBV6-5 to TRBJ2-5; TRBD2 matches 10 bases. The DNA end is more similar to TRBJ2-7, so the J call may be wrong. The CDR3 has 14 residues. Germline lookup yields CDR1 MNHEY and CDR2 SVGAGI. The chain's CDR3 is CASQISGRAGEQYF. For the CDR3, the DNA is TGTGCCAGCCAAATAAGCGGGAGGGCCGGCGAGCAGTACTTC.

V gene TRBV9 combines with J gene TRBJ2-7; D is unresolved. The germline V gene encodes CDR1 SGDLS and CDR2 YYNGEE. Deletions cut 0 bases from V and 4 bases from J, with 17 bases between. The CDR3 sequence is 16 residues long. The CDR3 here is CASSVGLGPLGYEQYF. CDR3 DNA sequence: TGTGCCAGCAGCGTAGGATTAGGGCCGCTGGGGTACGAGCAGTACTTC.

V usage is TRBV2 and J usage is TRBJ1-1; D not certain. Trimming cost V 4 bases and J 3 bases, with 12 bases left between them. Germline V gives CDR1 SNHLY, CDR2 FYNNEI. The CDR3 covers 14 residues. The CDR3, as DNA: TGTGCCAGCAGTGTCGGATCTGCCGACACTGAAGCTTTCTTT. It translates to CASSVGSADTEAFF.

The V gene is TRBV7-9, the J gene TRBJ1-1, with D uncertain. Germline V gives CDR1 SEHNR, CDR2 FQNEAQ (reference sequence). Trimming stripped 5 bases from V and 4 bases from J, with 20 bases between. This CDR3 contains 16 residues. CDR3 sequence reads: CASSVTLGGLATEAFF. The CDR3 DNA follows: TGTGCCAGCAGCGTTACCCTTGGCGGGTTGGCCACTGAAGCTTTCTTT.

This clone came up a few times. The chain links TRBV25-1 to TRBJ1-2; D unclear. V was clipped by 10 bases and J by 1 base, with 13 bases between them. The CDR3 sequence is 13 residues long. CDR1 and CDR2 from the germline V gene are MGHDK and SYGVNS. The DNA of the CDR3 is TGTGCCACCGCCTCTGGGCTTAACTATGGCTACACCTTC. This encodes CATASGLNYGYTF.

This clone showed up just once. This chain links TRBV5-1 with TRBJ1-2; D is uncertain. The CDR3 is made up of 14 amino acids. Germline CDR1 reads SGHRS; CDR2 reads YFSETQ. Deletions cut 3 bases from V and 3 bases from J, with 12 bases between. CDR3 DNA sequence: TGCGCCAGCAGCTGGACGATGGATTACTATGGCTACACCTTC. Translating it yields CASSWTMDYYGYTF.

This clone was seen once. The chain uses TRBV7-2 and TRBJ2-3; D unresolved. Germline V lookup: CDR1 SGHTA, CDR2 FQGNSA. Trimming cost V 5 bases and J 4 bases, with 16 bases left between them. CDR3 length: 15 residues. The CDR3 sequence is CASSQDWPDPDTQYF. For the CDR3, the DNA is TGTGCCAGCAGCCAAGACTGGCCCGACCCAGATACGCAGTATTTT.

The J gene is TRBJ1-6, the V gene TRBV7-9; TRBD1 matches at 7 bases. The germline gives CDR1 SEHNR, CDR2 FQNEAQ (reference sequence). The CDR3 sequence is 14 residues long. J was trimmed by 7 bases and V by 6 bases; bases with no gene match: 6. DNA of the CDR3: TGTGCCAGCAGTTCAGACAGGGTAAATTCACCCCTCCACTTT. It encodes CASSSDRVNSPLHF.

Turning to this clone: The junction shows a germline mismatch at one end, possibly a read error. The CDR3 region is CASSQITGEVLEF. The CDR3 region has the DNA TGCGCCAGCAGTCAAATTACAGGGGAGGTACTCGAGTTC. The chain recombines TRBV23-1 with TRBJ2-7; TRBD1 might be the D (7 bases). TRBV23-1 is an open reading frame whose function is uncertain. This CDR3 contains 13 residues.

This clone came up a few times. The chain employs TRBV14 and TRBJ2-1; 15 nucleotides align to TRBD2. CDR3 size: 20 residues. Germline CDR1 SGHDN, CDR2 FVKESK. V trimming: 4 bases; J trimming: 0 bases; junction bases outside the gene matches: 10. This chain's CDR3 is CASSPPRGLAGGGSYNEQFF. CDR3 nucleotides: TGTGCCAGCAGCCCCCCCCGCGGACTAGCGGGAGGGGGCTCCTACAATGAGCAGTTCTTC.

The rearrangement joins TRBV11-2 to TRBJ2-5, with 10 bases fitting TRBD2. CDR1 and CDR2 from the germline V gene are SGHAT and FQNNGV. V gave up 2 bases and J gave up 1 base; unmatched junction bases: 4. This CDR3 comprises 16 residues. CDR3 nucleotides: TGTGCCAGCAGCTTATTTCCTAGCGGGGGCCAAGAGACCCAGTACTTC. This translates into CASSLFPSGGQETQYF.

The V call is TRBV29-1, the J call TRBJ2-5; the match to TRBD1 covers 9 bases. The end of the DNA is better explained by TRBJ2-7, so the J call may be wrong. Germline assignment: CDR1 SQVTM and CDR2 ANQGSEA. The CDR3 runs 13 residues. CDR3 protein: CSVEGTGVYEQYF. The CDR3 DNA follows: TGCAGCGTTGAAGGGACAGGGGTCTACGAGCAGTACTTC.

This sequence joins TRBV6-4 and TRBJ2-7; D possibly corresponds to TRBD1 (5 bases). The CDR3 covers 16 residues. V shed 6 bases and J shed 1 base, with 19 bases lying between them. CDR1 is MRHNA, CDR2 SNTAGT, per germline. CDR3 in amino acids: CASRVRARVTSYEQYF. The CDR3 DNA sequence: TGTGCCAGCAGGGTCAGGGCCAGGGTCACATCCTACGAGCAGTACTTC.

The chain combines TRBV7-8 with TRBJ2-1, with 8 bases matching TRBD2. The junction had 11 bases not matched to a gene; V was cut back by 5 bases and J by 5 bases. This CDR3 has 16 residues. CDR1 SGHVS and CDR2 FQNEAQ come from the germline V gene. For the CDR3, the DNA is TGTGCCAGCAGCCCCCGACTAGCGACGCGCCACAATGAGCAGTTCTTC. Translating it yields CASSPRLATRHNEQFF.

The chain carries TRBV5-1 and TRBJ2-5; D may be TRBD2 (6 bases). The V gene lost 3 bases and the J gene lost 2 bases, with 17 bases spanning the gap. This CDR3 has 16 amino acids. Looked up from germline, CDR1 is SGHRS and CDR2 is YFSETQ. CDR3 nucleotides: TGCGCCAGCAGCTCCCCCCTTATCGGGGGACAAGAGACCCAGTACTTC. Translation: CASSSPLIGGQETQYF.

In its sample, this clone was seen a few times. The rearrangement joins TRBV27 to TRBJ2-2; the D call may be TRBD1 or TRBD2 (5 bases each). Germline-derived CDR1 and CDR2 are MNHEY and SMNVEV (reference sequence). The CDR3 has 13 amino acids. The germline V and J ends were trimmed by 1 base and 5 bases, with 5 bases remaining between them. The CDR3 spells CASSLWGTGELFF. CDR3 DNA sequence: TGTGCCAGCAGTTTATGGGGGACCGGGGAGCTGTTTTTT.

The CDR3 reads CASSVGVWGDTQYF. For the CDR3, the DNA is TGTGCCAGCAGCGTAGGAGTTTGGGGAGATACGCAGTATTTT. The V gene is TRBV9, the J gene TRBJ2-3, with no clear D. Germline lookup yields CDR1 SGDLS and CDR2 YYNGEE. CDR3 size: 14 residues. Deletions cut 0 bases from V and 5 bases from J, with 10 bases between.

The V gene is TRBV11-3, the J gene TRBJ2-1, with D possibly being TRBD1 or TRBD2 (5 bases each). Trimming left V 3 bases short and J 6 bases short, with 6 bases between. This CDR3 has 12 residues. CDR1 is SGHNT, CDR2 YENEEA, per germline. CDR3 protein: CASSFGGNEQFF. For the CDR3, the DNA is TGTGCCAGCAGCTTTGGGGGCAATGAGCAGTTCTTC.

The rearrangement links TRBV7-9 to TRBJ2-6; D gene unclear. With 8 bases removed from V and 3 bases from J, the gap between germline ends came to 20 bases. The length of the CDR3 is 17 residues. Germline-derived CDR1 and CDR2 are SEHNR and FQNEAQ (reference sequence). The CDR3 loop reads CASPLGLGRVGANVLTF. CDR3 sequence (DNA): TGTGCCAGCCCCTTGGGCCTGGGAAGGGTTGGGGCCAACGTCCTGACTTTC.

This clone was seen just once. This chain joins TRBV7-9 and TRBJ1-1; D not resolved. This CDR3 is built from 14 residues. Trimming took 2 bases from V and 2 from J, leaving 9 bases between them. CDR1 is SEHNR, CDR2 FQNEAQ, per germline (reference sequence). For the CDR3, the DNA is TGTGCCAGCAGCTTATTCACAGCTAACACTGAAGCTTTCTTT. This translates into CASSLFTANTEAFF.

V gene TRBV6-6 combines with J gene TRBJ2-5; D not certain. Germline values: CDR1 MNHNY, CDR2 SVGAGI (reference sequence). CDR3 length equals 13 residues. With 6 bases removed from V and 5 bases from J, the gap between germline ends came to 13 bases. CDR3 amino acids: CASSRAYLETQYF. CDR3 DNA sequence: TGTGCCAGCAGCCGGGCCTATTTGGAGACCCAGTACTTC.